Presented here are 24 T cell receptor beta chains from one specimen sequenced in a study of cytomegalovirus exposure and HLA in healthy donors. This PCR relied on a set of 60 Vbeta primers and 13 Jbeta primers. The method was immunoSEQ multiplex PCR; TCRdb's version includes in-frame clones alone and lacks a portion of them. Here the sample spans about 110,000 clones, roughly 80% being singletons. The sample comprised PBMCs. The receptors derive from a man aged 45-60 years in good health and CMV-seronegative.

The CDR3 is CSVRAGGRTGELFF. CDR3 coding DNA: TGCAGCGTTCGGGCCGGGGGGAGGACCGGGGAGCTGTTTTTT. J is TRBJ2-2 and V is TRBV29-1; 7 nucleotides agree with TRBD2. The CDR3 spans 14 residues. Germline values: CDR1 SQVTM, CDR2 ANQGSEA. With V trimmed by 5 bases and J by 5 bases, 8 bases remained unmatched.

The chain links TRBV6-6 to TRBJ2-7; D uncertain. The V end lost 3 bases, the J end lost 4 bases, and 10 bases lay between the germline ends. The CDR3 runs 13 residues. The V gene's germline CDR1 is MNHNY and CDR2 SVGAGI (reference sequence). The CDR3 DNA sequence: TGTGCCAGCAGTTATCTAACTACTTACGAGCAGTACTTC. It specifies CASSYLTTYEQYF.

A remark on this clone: Other nucleotide sequences from this sample produce the same CDR3. The J gene is TRBJ1-3, the V gene TRBV10-3; TRBD1 aligns across 8 bases. This CDR3 is built from 13 residues. Looked up from germline, CDR1 is ENHRY and CDR2 is SYGVKD. Unmatched junction bases numbered 10, after V lost 10 bases and J lost 8 bases. The CDR3 region is CASRTGPGDTIYF. CDR3 nucleotides: TGTGCCAGCCGGACAGGGCCTGGGGACACCATATATTTT.

The chain recombines TRBV7-8 with TRBJ1-2; 11 bases are a match to TRBD1. The ends lost 3 bases at V and 3 bases at J; junction bases unmatched: 3. This CDR3 is 15 amino acids long. Germline CDR1 is SGHVS and CDR2 is FQNEAQ. The CDR3 spells CASSLWTGGDYGYTF. In DNA, the CDR3 is TGTGCCAGCAGCTTGTGGACAGGGGGCGACTATGGCTACACCTTC.

The J gene is TRBJ1-5, the V gene TRBV28; 9 nucleotides align to TRBD1. Germline trimming cut 5 bases from V and 6 bases from J; bases unmatched to any gene: 11. The length of the CDR3 is 16 residues. The germline CDR1 and CDR2 sequences are MDHEN and SYDVKM. CDR3 sequence reads: CASSTGGVGYSQPQHF. The DNA of the CDR3 is TGTGCCAGCAGTACAGGGGGCGTCGGGTATTCTCAGCCCCAGCATTTT.

This clone was seen once. The J gene is TRBJ2-5, the V gene TRBV7-3, with a possible D match to TRBD2 (5 bases). Germline V gives CDR1 SGHTA, CDR2 FQGTGA. Trimming left V 5 bases short and J 4 bases short, with 14 bases between. The CDR3 has 14 amino acids. Written as DNA, the CDR3 is TGTGCCAGCAGCCCCTCGGTCGGAGGAGAGACCCAGTACTTC. Translation: CASSPSVGGETQYF. Filled out from reference TRBV7-3 and TRBJ2-5, the complete variable domain reads GAGVSQTPSNKVTEKGKYVELRCDPISGHTALYWYRQSLGQGPEFLIYFQGTGAADDSGLPNDRFFAVRPEGSVSTLKIQRTERGDSAVYLCASSPSVGGETQYFGPGTRLLVL.

The J gene is TRBJ1-5, the V gene TRBV7-8, with 8 bases aligning to TRBD1. The trim removed 4 bases at V and 0 bases at J, leaving 11 bases unmatched. From germline, CDR1 is SGHVS and CDR2 FQNEAQ. There are 18 residues in the CDR3. The CDR3 bases are TGTGCCAGCAGCTCCGTCCTACAGGGGGAGCATAGCAATCAGCCCCAGCATTTT. Translation: CASSSVLQGEHSNQPQHF.

The table lists this clone with a count of one. The V gene is TRBV7-6, the J gene TRBJ1-6; D unresolved. V lost 4 bases, J lost 0 bases, and 7 bases lay in between. The germline CDR1 and CDR2 sequences are SGHVS and FNYEAQ. The CDR3 runs 15 residues. CDR3 amino acids: CASSSQSSYNSPLHF. The CDR3 region has the DNA TGTGCCAGCAGCTCACAGAGCTCCTATAATTCACCCCTCCACTTT. The full variable domain, completed using reference TRBV7-6 and TRBJ1-6, is GAGVSQSPRYKVTKRGQDVALRCDPISGHVSLYWYRQALGQGPEFLTYFNYEAQQDKSGLPNDRFSAERPEGSISTLTIQRTEQRDSAMYRCASSSQSSYNSPLHFGNGTRLTVT.

The V gene is TRBV5-1, the J gene TRBJ2-3; TRBD2 might be the D (5 bases). CDR3 length: 12 residues. Germline CDR1 reads SGHRS; CDR2 reads YFSETQ. V lost 2 bases, J lost 8 bases, and 9 bases lay in between. The CDR3 nucleotides are TGCGCCAGCAGCTTCTTAGGAGGTACGCAGTATTTT. Translation gives CASSFLGGTQYF. The whole variable domain, filled in from reference TRBV5-1 and TRBJ2-3, reads KAGVTQTPRYLIKTRGQQVTLSCSPISGHRSVSWYQQTPGQGLQFLFEYFSETQRNKGNFPGRFSGRQFSNSRSEMNVSTLELGDSALYLCASSFLGGTQYFGPGTRLTVL.

The chain employs TRBV2 and TRBJ1-6, with 8 bases matching TRBD1. The V and J ends lost 4 bases and 9 bases, in that order; junction bases with no gene match: 5. The CDR3 is 14 amino acids. The germline gives CDR1 SNHLY, CDR2 FYNNEI. The CDR3 region is CASSAGQGFSPLHF. The CDR3 DNA reads as TGTGCCAGCAGTGCAGGACAGGGCTTTTCACCCCTCCACTTT.

The CDR3 reads CASSLEARGPGYTF. The CDR3 DNA reads as TGCGCCAGCAGCTTGGAGGCCAGGGGGCCTGGCTACACCTTC. The genes are TRBV5-1 and TRBJ1-2; 8 positions match TRBD1. Germline trimming cut 0 bases from V and 7 bases from J; bases unmatched to any gene: 5. CDR1 SGHRS and CDR2 YFSETQ come from the germline V gene. This CDR3 comprises 14 residues.

The chain joins TRBV2 to TRBJ2-7; maybe TRBD2 (6 bases). V lost 7 bases and J 2 bases, leaving 9 bases between the germline ends. The CDR3 is 12 residues long. Germline lookup yields CDR1 SNHLY and CDR2 FYNNEI. The CDR3, as DNA: TGTGCCAGCATGGAGGGCCCCTACGAGCAGTACTTC. Protein sequence: CASMEGPYEQYF. Full variable domain (remainder filled in from reference TRBV2 and TRBJ2-7): EPEVTQTPSHQVTQMGQEVILRCVPISNHLYFYWYRQILGQKVEFLVSFYNNEISEKSEIFDDQFSVERPDGSNFTLKIRSTKLEDSAMYFCASMEGPYEQYFGPGTRLTVT.

The gene calls are TRBV7-9 and TRBJ1-4, with 8 bases matching TRBD1. Germline V lookup: CDR1 SEHNR, CDR2 FQNEAQ (reference sequence). This CDR3 has 18 residues. J lost 8 bases, V lost 5 bases, and 19 bases had no gene match. The DNA for the CDR3 is TGTGCCAGCAGCGCGTGGGGGACAGGCGGATTCGAGGAAGAAAAACTGTTTTTT. This encodes CASSAWGTGGFEEEKLFF.

The chain recombines TRBV7-2 with TRBJ2-2; 7 bases agree with TRBD1. The CDR3 is made up of 17 amino acids. Trimming took 1 base from V and 7 from J; bases not matched to a gene: 12. The germline V gene has CDR1 SGHTA and CDR2 FQGNSA. The CDR3, as DNA: TGTGCCAGCAGCTTAGGGGGAGCAGGGGGAACGAACGGGGAGCTGTTTTTT. Translated: CASSLGGAGGTNGELFF. The full variable domain, its missing parts supplied by reference TRBV7-2 and TRBJ2-2, is GAGVSQSPSNKVTEKGKDVELRCDPISGHTALYWYRQSLGQGLEFLIYFQGNSAPDKSGLPSDRFSAERTGGSVSTLTIQRTQQEDSAVYLCASSLGGAGGTNGELFFGEGSRLTVL.

The CDR3 reads CASSLAKGSNEKLFF. Written as DNA, the CDR3 is TGTGCCAGCAGCTTGGCCAAGGGGTCTAATGAAAAACTGTTTTTT. The rearrangement joins TRBV5-4 to TRBJ1-4; D is possibly TRBD1 (5 bases). Germline V gene sequence: CDR1 SGHNT, CDR2 YYREEE (reference sequence). The CDR3 covers 15 residues. V lost 0 bases and J 3 bases, leaving 9 bases between the germline ends.

CDR3 DNA: TGTGCCAGCAGTTCAGGCTCCACTGAAGCTTTCTTT. Its protein is CASSSGSTEAFF. The chain uses TRBV28 and TRBJ1-1; unclear D gene. Trimming left V 4 bases short and J 4 bases short, with 7 bases between. The CDR3 length is 12 residues. Germline assignment: CDR1 MDHEN and CDR2 SYDVKM. Full variable domain (missing parts from reference TRBV28 and TRBJ1-1): DVKVTQSSRYLVKRTGEKVFLECVQDMDHENMFWYRQDPGLGLRLIYFSYDVKMKEKGDIPEGYSVSREKKERFSLILESASTNQTSMYLCASSSGSTEAFFGQGTRLTVV.

The V gene is TRBV7-8, the J gene TRBJ2-7; D may be TRBD2 (5 bases). The CDR3 runs 15 residues. The V end was cut by 5 bases, the J end by 0 bases, with 14 bases between. The germline gives CDR1 SGHVS, CDR2 FQNEAQ. CDR3 DNA sequence: TGTGCCAGCAGCCCGACCGAGGGCTCCTCCTACGAGCAGTACTTC. Translated: CASSPTEGSSYEQYF.

The V gene is TRBV7-2, the J gene TRBJ2-7; D gene uncertain. V was clipped by 2 bases and J by 3 bases, with 8 bases between them. There are 13 residues in the CDR3. Germline-derived CDR1 and CDR2 are SGHTA and FQGNSA. CDR3 amino acids: CASSLNAGYEQYF. In DNA, the CDR3 is TGTGCCAGCAGCTTAAACGCCGGCTACGAGCAGTACTTC.

The chain is built from TRBV7-3 and TRBJ2-1; 9 bases map to TRBD2. V shed 5 bases and J 3 bases; nucleotides not matched to a gene: 5. Germline V gene lookup returns CDR1 SGHTA and CDR2 FQGTGA. The CDR3 extends over 15 amino acids. Written as DNA, the CDR3 is TGTGCCAGCAGCCCTGGACTAGCGCACTACAATGAGCAGTTCTTC. Protein: CASSPGLAHYNEQFF.

The V gene is TRBV4-1, the J gene TRBJ2-5; 9 bases agree with TRBD2. The trim removed 1 base at V and 1 base at J, leaving 7 bases unmatched. The CDR3 runs 17 residues. CDR1 is MGHRA and CDR2 is YSYEKL in the germline V gene. CDR3 coding DNA: TGCGCCAGCAGCCAAGCCCTGAGAGCGGGAGGCCAAGAGACCCAGTACTTC. This translates into CASSQALRAGGQETQYF.

The count of this clone is one. V gene TRBV28 combines with J gene TRBJ1-6; 7 bases map to TRBD1. Germline values: CDR1 MDHEN, CDR2 SYDVKM. The CDR3 spans 15 residues. With V trimmed by 4 bases and J by 4 bases, 4 bases remained unmatched. The CDR3 DNA reads TGTGCCAGCAGTTGGGGACAGCTATATAATTCACCCCTCCACTTT. Translated, it gives CASSWGQLYNSPLHF.

This clone was detected once. V gene TRBV6-4 combines with J gene TRBJ2-2, with 8 positions matching TRBD2. The CDR3 extends over 15 amino acids. V lost 6 bases and J lost 6; bases outside the gene matches: 9. From germline, CDR1 is MRHNA and CDR2 SNTAGT. The CDR3 DNA reads as TGTGCCAGCAGCCGTAGCGGGATAGAGGCCGGGGAGCTGTTTTTT. It yields the protein CASSRSGIEAGELFF.

Only one count was recorded for this clone. CDR3 bases: TGTGCCAGCAGCTTAGCTGGACTCACAGATACGCAGTATTTT. Protein sequence: CASSLAGLTDTQYF. The gene calls are TRBV7-9 and TRBJ2-3, with D perhaps TRBD2 (5 bases). The CDR3 totals 14 residues. Germline V CDR1 and CDR2: SEHNR, FQNEAQ (reference sequence). The ends were cut back, 0 bases at V and 2 bases at J, with 6 bases in the middle.

DNA for the CDR3: TGTGCCAGCAGCTTAGAAGCGGGAGGCGCCGGGGAGCTGTTTTTT. Its translation: CASSLEAGGAGELFF. The V call is TRBV7-6, the J call TRBJ2-2, with 9 bases identical to TRBD2. Germline V CDR1 and CDR2: SGHVS, FNYEAQ. CDR3 size: 15 residues. The J segment lost 6 bases and the V segment lost 1 base, leaving 3 bases of the junction unmatched.